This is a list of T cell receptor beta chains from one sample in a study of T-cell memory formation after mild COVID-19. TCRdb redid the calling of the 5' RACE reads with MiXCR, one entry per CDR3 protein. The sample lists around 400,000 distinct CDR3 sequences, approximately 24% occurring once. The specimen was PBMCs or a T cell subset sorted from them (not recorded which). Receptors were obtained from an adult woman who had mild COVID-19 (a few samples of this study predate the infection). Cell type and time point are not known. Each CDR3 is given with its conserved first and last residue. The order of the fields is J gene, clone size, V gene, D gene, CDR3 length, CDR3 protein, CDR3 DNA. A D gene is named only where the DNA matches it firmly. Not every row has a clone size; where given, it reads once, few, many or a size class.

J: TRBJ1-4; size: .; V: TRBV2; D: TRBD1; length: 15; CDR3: CASRHRDSVGEKLFF; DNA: TGTGCCAGCAGACACCGGGACAGCGTCGGCGAAAAACTGTTTTTT
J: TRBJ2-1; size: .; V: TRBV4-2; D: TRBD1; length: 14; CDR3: CASSQDQGADEQFF; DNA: TGTGCCAGCAGCCAAGATCAGGGGGCGGATGAGCAGTTCTTC
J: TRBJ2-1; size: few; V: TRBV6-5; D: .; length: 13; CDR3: CASKGRSYNEQFF; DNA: TGTGCCAGCAAAGGCCGGTCCTACAATGAGCAGTTCTTC
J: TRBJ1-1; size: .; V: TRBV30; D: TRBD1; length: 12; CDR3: CAWNRQGTEAFF; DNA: TGTGCCTGGAACAGACAGGGAACTGAAGCTTTCTTT
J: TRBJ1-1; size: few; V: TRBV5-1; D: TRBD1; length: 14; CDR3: CASSRSGGNTEAFF; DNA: TGCGCCAGCAGCCGCTCAGGGGGGAACACTGAAGCTTTCTTT
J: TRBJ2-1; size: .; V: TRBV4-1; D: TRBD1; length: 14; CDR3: CASSQGDREGEQFF; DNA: TGCGCCAGCAGCCAAGGGGACAGGGAGGGTGAGCAGTTCTTC
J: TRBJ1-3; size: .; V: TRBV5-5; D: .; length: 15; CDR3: CASSLYSHSGNTIYF; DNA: TGTGCCAGCAGCCTCTACAGTCACTCTGGAAACACCATATATTTT
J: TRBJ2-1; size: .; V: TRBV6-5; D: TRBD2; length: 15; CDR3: CASKGLGGNGNEQFF; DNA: TGTGCCAGCAAGGGACTGGGGGGGAATGGGAATGAGCAGTTCTTC
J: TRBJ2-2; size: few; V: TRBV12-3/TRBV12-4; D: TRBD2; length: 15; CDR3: CASGYGGAVTGELFF; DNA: TGTGCCAGCGGGTACGGGGGGGCTGTCACCGGGGAGCTGTTTTTT
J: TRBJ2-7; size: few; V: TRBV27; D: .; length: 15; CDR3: CASSSLIRGTYEQYF; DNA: TGTGCCAGCAGTTCCCTCATCAGGGGAACCTACGAGCAGTACTTC
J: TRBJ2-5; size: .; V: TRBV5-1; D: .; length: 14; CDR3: CASCLGASGETQYF; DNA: TGCGCCAGCTGTTTGGGGGCAAGTGGAGAGACCCAGTACTTC
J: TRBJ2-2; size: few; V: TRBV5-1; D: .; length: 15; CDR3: CASSWNGGLTGELFF; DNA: TGCGCCAGCAGCTGGAACGGGGGGCTTACCGGGGAGCTGTTTTTT
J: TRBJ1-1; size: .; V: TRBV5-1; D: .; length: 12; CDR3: CASSIDEGNAFF; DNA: TGCGCCAGCAGCATTGACGAGGGGAATGCTTTCTTT
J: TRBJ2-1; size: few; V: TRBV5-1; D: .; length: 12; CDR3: CASSLVFDEQFF; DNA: TGCGCCAGCAGCTTGGTGTTCGATGAGCAGTTCTTC
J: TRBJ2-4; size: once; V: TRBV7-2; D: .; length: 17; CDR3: CASSLEVQGRAKNIQYF; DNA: TGTGCCAGCAGCTTAGAGGTCCAGGGCCGAGCCAAAAACATTCAGTACTTC
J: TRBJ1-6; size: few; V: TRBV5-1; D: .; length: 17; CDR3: CASSLGSGAKGNSPLHF; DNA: TGCGCCAGCAGCTTGGGTTCAGGGGCCAAGGGAAATTCACCCCTCCACTTT
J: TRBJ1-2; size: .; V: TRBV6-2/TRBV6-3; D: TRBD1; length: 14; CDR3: CASSYLGQNYGYTF; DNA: TGTGCCAGCAGTTACTTGGGACAGAACTATGGCTACACCTTC
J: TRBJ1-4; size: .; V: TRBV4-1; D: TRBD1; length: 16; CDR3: CASSQGSVGTAEKLFF; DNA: TGCGCCAGCAGCCAAGGCTCCGTAGGGACAGCCGAAAAACTGTTTTTT
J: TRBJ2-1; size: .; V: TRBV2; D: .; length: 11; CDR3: CASRQGYEQFF; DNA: TGTGCCAGCAGGCAGGGCTATGAGCAGTTCTTC
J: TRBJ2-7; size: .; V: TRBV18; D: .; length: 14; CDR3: CASSKGVIGYEQYF; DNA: TGTGCCAGCTCAAAGGGGGTGATAGGCTACGAGCAGTACTTC
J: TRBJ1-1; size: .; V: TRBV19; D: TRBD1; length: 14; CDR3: CASSTGGAGGEAFF; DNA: TGTGCCAGTAGCACAGGGGGCGCAGGGGGTGAAGCTTTCTTT
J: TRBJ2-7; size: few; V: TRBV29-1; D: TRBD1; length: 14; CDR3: CSVSPGTGIGEQYF; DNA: TGCAGCGTTTCACCCGGGACAGGGATTGGCGAGCAGTACTTC
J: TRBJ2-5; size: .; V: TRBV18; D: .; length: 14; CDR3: CASSPPASSETQYF; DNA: TGTGCCAGCTCACCACCGGCATCGTCGGAGACCCAGTACTTC
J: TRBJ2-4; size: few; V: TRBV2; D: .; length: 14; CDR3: CASNPKQGGDIQYF; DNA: TGTGCCAGCAATCCCAAACAGGGAGGGGACATTCAGTACTTC
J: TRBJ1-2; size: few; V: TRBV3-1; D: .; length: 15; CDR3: CASSPEAGANYGYTF; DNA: TGTGCCAGCAGCCCCGAGGCGGGAGCGAACTATGGCTACACCTTC
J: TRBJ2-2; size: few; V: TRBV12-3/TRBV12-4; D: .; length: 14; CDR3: CASSTERNTGELFF; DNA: TGTGCCAGCAGCACTGAGCGGAACACCGGGGAGCTGTTTTTT
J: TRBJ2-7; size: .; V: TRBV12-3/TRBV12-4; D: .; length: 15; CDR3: CASVLSGATNYEQYF; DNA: TGTGCCAGCGTTCTTTCGGGGGCGACGAACTACGAGCAGTACTTC
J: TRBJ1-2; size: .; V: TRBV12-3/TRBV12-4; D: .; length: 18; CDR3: CASSSYPSGGRANYGYTF; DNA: TGTGCCAGCAGTTCTTACCCTTCCGGGGGGAGGGCTAACTATGGCTACACCTTC
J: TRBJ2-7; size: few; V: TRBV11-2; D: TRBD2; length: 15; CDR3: CASSRVAGGLYEQYF; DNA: TGTGCCAGCAGTCGAGTAGCGGGGGGCCTCTACGAGCAGTACTTC
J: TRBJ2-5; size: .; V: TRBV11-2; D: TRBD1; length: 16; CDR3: CASSLGSGTGVKTQYF; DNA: TGTGCCAGCAGCTTAGGGTCCGGGACAGGGGTCAAGACCCAGTACTTC
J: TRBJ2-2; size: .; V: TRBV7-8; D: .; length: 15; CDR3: CASSLESGGHGELFF; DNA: TGTGCCAGCAGCTTAGAATCCGGGGGCCACGGGGAGCTGTTTTTT
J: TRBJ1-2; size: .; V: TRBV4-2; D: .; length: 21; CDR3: CASSQDEVAIWAEGSNYGYTF; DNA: TGTGCCAGCAGCCAAGACGAGGTAGCGATTTGGGCGGAGGGATCTAACTATGGCTACACCTTC
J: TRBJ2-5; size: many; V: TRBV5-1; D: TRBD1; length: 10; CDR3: CASRGETQYF; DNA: TGTGCCAGCAGGGGGGAGACCCAGTACTTC
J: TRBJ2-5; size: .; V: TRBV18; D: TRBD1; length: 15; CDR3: CASSPRQGVIKTQYF; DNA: TGTGCCAGCTCACCTCGACAGGGGGTTATAAAGACCCAGTACTTC
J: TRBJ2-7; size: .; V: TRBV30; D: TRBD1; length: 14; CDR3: CAWAPDRVWNEQYF; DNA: TGTGCCTGGGCTCCGGACAGGGTTTGGAACGAGCAGTACTTC
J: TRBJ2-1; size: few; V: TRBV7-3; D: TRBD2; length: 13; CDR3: CASSLGEGNEQFF; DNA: TGTGCCAGCAGCTTAGGGGAGGGCAATGAGCAGTTCTTC
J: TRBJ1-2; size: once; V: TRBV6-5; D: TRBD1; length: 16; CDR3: CASSNDRVPLRDGYTF; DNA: TGTGCCAGCAGCAACGACAGGGTCCCCCTGCGGGATGGCTACACCTTC
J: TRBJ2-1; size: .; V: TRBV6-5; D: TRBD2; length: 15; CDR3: CASSQLGGWDNEQFF; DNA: TGTGCCAGCAGCCAACTCGGGGGGTGGGACAATGAGCAGTTCTTC
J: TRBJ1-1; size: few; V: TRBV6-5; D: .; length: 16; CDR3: CASSYSFGRMNTEAFF; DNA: TGTGCCAGCAGTTACTCTTTCGGCCGGATGAACACTGAAGCTTTCTTT
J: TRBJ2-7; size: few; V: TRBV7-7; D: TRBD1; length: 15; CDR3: CASSYAKGTVYEQYF; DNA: TGTGCTAGCAGCTATGCCAAAGGGACAGTTTACGAGCAGTACTTC
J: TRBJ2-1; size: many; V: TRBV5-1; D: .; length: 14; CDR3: CASSRGGEYNEQFF; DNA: TGCGCCAGCAGCAGGGGAGGAGAGTACAATGAGCAGTTCTTC
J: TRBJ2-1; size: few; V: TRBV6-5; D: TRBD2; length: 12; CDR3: CASRTSVDEQFF; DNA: TGTGCCAGCAGGACTAGCGTCGATGAGCAGTTCTTC
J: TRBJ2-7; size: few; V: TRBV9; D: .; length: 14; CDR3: CASSILGRSYEQYF; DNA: TGTGCCAGCAGCATTCTAGGCCGTTCCTACGAGCAGTACTTC
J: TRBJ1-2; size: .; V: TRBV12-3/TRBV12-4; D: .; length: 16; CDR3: CASSLARGLSSEGYTF; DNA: TGTGCCAGCAGTTTAGCCAGGGGACTTTCCTCGGAAGGCTACACCTTC
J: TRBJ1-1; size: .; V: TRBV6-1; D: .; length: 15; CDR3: CASSDLGMGHTEAFF; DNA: TGTGCCAGCAGTGATTTGGGGATGGGGCACACTGAAGCTTTCTTT
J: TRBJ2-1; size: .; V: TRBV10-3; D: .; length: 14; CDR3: CAISGTGSGDEQFF; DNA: TGTGCCATCAGTGGGACCGGTTCAGGAGATGAGCAGTTCTTC
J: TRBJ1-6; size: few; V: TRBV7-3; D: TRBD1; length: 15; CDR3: CASSSTGSSNSPLHF; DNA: TGTGCCAGCAGCTCGACAGGGAGTTCCAATTCACCCCTCCACTTT
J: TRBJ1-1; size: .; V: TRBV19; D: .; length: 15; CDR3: CASSMGEQLNTEAFF; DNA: TGTGCCAGTAGTATGGGGGAACAGTTGAACACTGAAGCTTTCTTT
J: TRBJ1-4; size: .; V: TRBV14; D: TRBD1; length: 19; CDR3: CASSHRAGRQGVSSEKLFF; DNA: TGTGCCAGCAGCCACCGCGCCGGGCGCCAGGGGGTTTCTTCCGAAAAACTGTTTTTT
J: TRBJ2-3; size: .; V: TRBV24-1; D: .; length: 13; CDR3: CATSVTGQDTQYF; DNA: TGTGCCACCAGTGTGACAGGTCAAGATACGCAGTATTTT
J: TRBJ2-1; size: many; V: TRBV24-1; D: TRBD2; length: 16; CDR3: CATSDPRGTSGYEQFF; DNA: TGTGCCACCAGTGACCCTAGGGGGACTAGTGGCTATGAGCAGTTCTTC
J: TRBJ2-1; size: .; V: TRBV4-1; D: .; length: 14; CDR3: CASSQDSGRNEQFF; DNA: TGCGCCAGCAGCCAAGATTCGGGTAGGAATGAGCAGTTCTTC